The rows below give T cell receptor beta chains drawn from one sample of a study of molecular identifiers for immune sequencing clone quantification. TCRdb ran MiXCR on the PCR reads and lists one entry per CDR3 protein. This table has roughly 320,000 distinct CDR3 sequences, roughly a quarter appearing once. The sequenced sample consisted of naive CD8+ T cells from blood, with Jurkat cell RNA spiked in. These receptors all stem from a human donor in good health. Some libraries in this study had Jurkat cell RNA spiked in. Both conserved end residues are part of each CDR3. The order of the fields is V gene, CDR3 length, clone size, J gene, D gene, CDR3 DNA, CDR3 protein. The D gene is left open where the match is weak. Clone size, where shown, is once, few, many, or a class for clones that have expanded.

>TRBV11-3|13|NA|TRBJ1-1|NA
TGTGCCAGCAGCTTAGGTCACAGGGCTGAAGCTTTCTTT
CASSLGHRAEAFF
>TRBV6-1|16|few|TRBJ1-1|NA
TGTGCCAGCAGTGAAGCCCTAGTTTGGTCGAACACTGAAGCTTTCTTT
CASSEALVWSNTEAFF
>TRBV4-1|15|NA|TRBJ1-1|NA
TGCGCCAGCAGCCAAGCTAGGAGGGCGGGCACTGAAGCTTTCTTT
CASSQARRAGTEAFF
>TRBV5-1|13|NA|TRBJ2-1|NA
TGCGCCAGCAGCCTACAGGGCCCGAATGAGCAGTCCTTC
CASSLQGPNEQSF
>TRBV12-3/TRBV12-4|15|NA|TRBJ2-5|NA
TGTGCCAGCAGTTTTTTAGGGGGTGGCCAAGAGACCCAGTACTTC
CASSFLGGGQETQYF
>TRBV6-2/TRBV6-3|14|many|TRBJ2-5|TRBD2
TGTGCCAGCAGTTACGGCGGGAGTCAAGAGACCCAGTACTTC
CASSYGGSQETQYF
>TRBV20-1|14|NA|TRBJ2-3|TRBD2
TGCAGTGGCGAATCAGCGGGGAGCACAGATACGCAGTATTTT
CSGESAGSTDTQYF
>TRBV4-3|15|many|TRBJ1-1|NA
TGCGCCAGCAGCCAAGACAGGGGCTGGACCGCTGAAGCTTTCTTT
CASSQDRGWTAEAFF
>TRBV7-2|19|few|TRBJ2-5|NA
TGTGCCAGCGAAGATGCAGAGCGAGGGCCCCATCACATCCAAGAGACCCAGTACTTC
CASEDAERGPHHIQETQYF
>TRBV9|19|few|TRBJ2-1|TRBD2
TGTGCCAGCAGCGTAGTCAATAGCGGGGGGCCGAGCTCCTACAATGAGCAGTTCTTC
CASSVVNSGGPSSYNEQFF
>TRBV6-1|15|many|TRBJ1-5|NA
TGTGCCAGCAGTGAATGGGGATATAGCAATCAGCCCCAGCATTTT
CASSEWGYSNQPQHF
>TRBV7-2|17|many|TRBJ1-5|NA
TGTGCCAGCAGCTTAGATTGGGACGTCTATAGCAATCAGCCCCAGCATTTT
CASSLDWDVYSNQPQHF
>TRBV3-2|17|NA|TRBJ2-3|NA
TGTGCCAGCAGCCAGGGACTCGACAGGGTAATCACAGATACGCAGTATTTT
CASSQGLDRVITDTQYF
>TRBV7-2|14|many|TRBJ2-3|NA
TGTGCCAGCAGCTTACTCCCGGGGTCAGATACGCAGTATTTT
CASSLLPGSDTQYF
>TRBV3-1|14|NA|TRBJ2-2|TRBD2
TGTGCCAGCAGCCATAGACTTCGGGAGGAGGAGCTGTTTTTT
CASSHRLREEELFF
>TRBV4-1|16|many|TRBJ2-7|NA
TGCGCCAGCAGCCAAGGTCCCCGGGGAAGCTCCTACGAGCAGTACTTC
CASSQGPRGSSYEQYF
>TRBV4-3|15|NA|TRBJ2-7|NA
TGCGCCAGCAGCCCCTACCAGGGGGGGACCTACGAGCAGTACTTC
CASSPYQGGTYEQYF
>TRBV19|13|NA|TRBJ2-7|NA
TGTGCCAGTAGTCCTGGGTCAGGCTACGAGCAGTACTTC
CASSPGSGYEQYF
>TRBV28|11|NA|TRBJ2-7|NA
TGTGCCAGCAGTTTCTCCTACAAACAATACTTC
CASSFSYKQYF
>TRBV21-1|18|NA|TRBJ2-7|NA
TGTGCCAGCAGCACCCGGGACAGGGGGCGCGGTTCGCCCTACGAGCAGTACTTC
CASSTRDRGRGSPYEQYF